This T cell receptor beta chain was recovered during a study of cytomegalovirus exposure and HLA in healthy donors. The study's findings and limits: The study found most TCR sequences rare, yet found some public TCRs in many donors. A likely sequencing artifact accounted for one observed cluster of highly shared sequence variants. Later findings reportedly placed an Asian-associated ancestry cluster below the 666-donor mean for N-insertions. In a later analysis, TCR beta V- and J-gene trimming was associated with a missense DCLRE1C variant.

The V gene's germline CDR1 is SGHRS and CDR2 YFSETQ. The V and J ends lost 0 bases and 5 bases, in that order; junction bases with no gene match: 5. This CDR3 is 16 amino acids long. 60 Vbeta and 13 Jbeta primers were used in PCR. Data came from immunoSEQ multiplex PCR; TCRdb stores just in-frame clones and leaves some out. Of roughly 170,000 clones listed, approximately 88% are singletons. Concerning this clone itself: Its antigen is not identified.

This TCR was sampled from a man aged 25-45 years in good health and CMV-seronegative. The chain employs TRBV5-1 and TRBJ2-1; 10 bases agree with TRBD2. Sequenced input: PBMCs. The DNA for the CDR3 is TGCGCCAGCAGCTTGGGTGGAAGCGGGGGGGACAATGAGCAGTTCTTC. Its translation: CASSLGGSGGDNEQFF.